Below, 20 T cell receptor beta chains from the same sample are listed, as sequenced in a study of long-term antiretroviral therapy in people with HIV. Sequencing relied on immunoSEQ assay v3.0, run at survey level. Using immunoSEQ multiplex PCR, the repertoire was profiled, and TCRdb retains in-frame clones only, with some absent. The sample shows around 32,000 clones, 97% of them seen only once. Sequences were derived from unsorted PBMCs, sampled 7.6 years after starting antiretroviral therapy. The receptors stem from a man aged 25-45 years with HIV.

The chain is built from TRBV6-6 and TRBJ1-6; 7 nucleotides align to TRBD1. CDR1 is MNHNY and CDR2 is SVGAGI in the germline V gene (reference sequence). The V gene end was trimmed by 7 bases and the J gene end by 7 bases; junction bases not matched to a gene: 4. CDR3 length equals 13 residues. CDR3 sequence reads: CASKGTANSPLHF. CDR3 in DNA: TGTGCCAGCAAAGGGACAGCCAATTCACCCCTCCACTTT.

The chain links TRBV11-2 to TRBJ2-2; possible D gene TRBD2, 6 bases. Germline V gene data show CDR1 as SGHAT and CDR2 as FQNNGV. The germline V and J ends were trimmed by 2 bases and 5 bases, with 12 bases remaining between them. The CDR3 runs to 15 residues. The CDR3 DNA is TGTGCCAGCAGCTTACGGTCTAGCGAGACCGGGGAGCTGTTTTTT. Translation gives CASSLRSSETGELFF.

This sequence joins TRBV4-2 and TRBJ1-4; 11 bases align to TRBD1. CDR1 and CDR2 from the germline V gene are LGHNA and YNFKEQ. The CDR3 is 16 residues long. Trimming took 3 bases from V and 7 from J; bases not matched to a gene: 7. In DNA, the CDR3 is TGTGCCAGCAGCCAGTGGCTGGGGACAGGGGGTGAAAAACTGTTTTTT. Amino acid sequence: CASSQWLGTGGEKLFF.

The V and J genes are TRBV5-1 and TRBJ2-1; D is ambiguous. There are 14 residues in the CDR3. Trimming pared 0 bases from V and 4 bases from J, leaving 8 bases between. Germline V gives CDR1 SGHRS, CDR2 YFSETQ. The CDR3: CASSLGTSYNEQFF. The CDR3 DNA reads as TGCGCCAGCAGCTTGGGCACTTCATACAATGAGCAGTTCTTC.

This clone was picked up one time. The V and J genes are TRBV5-1 and TRBJ1-1; no reliable D call. Germline V CDR1 and CDR2: SGHRS, YFSETQ. The germline V and J ends were trimmed by 3 bases and 1 base, with 7 bases remaining between them. The CDR3 sequence is 13 residues long. The CDR3 loop reads CASSSRRNTEAFF. Written as DNA, the CDR3 is TGCGCCAGCAGCTCCCGGAGGAACACTGAAGCTTTCTTT. The variable domain in full, completed from reference TRBV5-1 and TRBJ1-1, reads KAGVTQTPRYLIKTRGQQVTLSCSPISGHRSVSWYQQTPGQGLQFLFEYFSETQRNKGNFPGRFSGRQFSNSRSEMNVSTLELGDSALYLCASSSRRNTEAFFGQGTRLTVV.

The V gene is TRBV14, the J gene TRBJ1-1; perhaps TRBD1 as D (5 bases). The CDR3 extends over 15 amino acids. Germline CDR1 is SGHDN and CDR2 is FVKESK. V was cut by 5 bases and J by 4 bases, with 17 bases left in between. The CDR3: CASSKLGEVRTEAFF. The CDR3 DNA is TGTGCCAGCAGCAAATTAGGGGAAGTTCGCACTGAAGCTTTCTTT.

The J gene is TRBJ2-1, the V gene TRBV9; perhaps TRBD2 as D (5 bases). This CDR3 has 15 residues. The ends were cut back, 0 bases at V and 2 bases at J, with 9 bases in the middle. Germline lookup yields CDR1 SGDLS and CDR2 YYNGEE. The CDR3 nucleotides read TGTGCCAGCAGCGTAGCTACCGGGACCTACAATGAGCAGTTCTTC. This gives the protein CASSVATGTYNEQFF.

The gene calls are TRBV6-5 and TRBJ1-4; 10 positions match TRBD1. This CDR3 is built from 14 residues. J was trimmed by 7 bases and V by 9 bases; bases with no gene match: 8. Germline-derived CDR1 and CDR2 are MNHEY and SVGAGI. CDR3: CASCGTGEIEKLFF. Written as DNA, the CDR3 is TGTGCCAGTTGCGGGACAGGGGAGATTGAAAAACTGTTTTTT.

This sequence joins TRBV7-2 and TRBJ1-4; TRBD1 is a possible D gene (6 bases). CDR1 is SGHTA and CDR2 is FQGNSA in the germline V gene. This CDR3 has 15 residues. V gave up 5 bases and J gave up 4 bases, with 14 bases separating them. In DNA, the CDR3 is TGTGCCAGCAGCCTAAGGGGACAACATAATGAAAAACTGTTTTTT. Translation: CASSLRGQHNEKLFF.

The CDR3 reads CASRTSVTTPDTQYF. In nucleotides, the CDR3 is TGCGCCAGCAGAACTAGCGTCACGACCCCAGATACGCAGTATTTT. V is TRBV4-1 and J is TRBJ2-3, with 7 bases lining up with TRBD2. The germline CDR1 and CDR2 sequences are MGHRA and YSYEKL. This CDR3 has 15 amino acids. The V and J ends lost 6 bases and 4 bases, in that order; junction bases with no gene match: 10.

J is TRBJ1-1 and V is TRBV7-9; no definite D call. The CDR3 contains 13 residues. The germline V and J ends were trimmed by 2 bases and 2 bases, with 6 bases remaining between them. The germline gives CDR1 SEHNR, CDR2 FQNEAQ (reference sequence). The CDR3 nucleotides read TGTGCCAGCAGCTTACGCGGAAACACTGAAGCTTTCTTT. The encoded protein is CASSLRGNTEAFF.

The rearrangement uses TRBV5-6 and TRBJ2-7, with D perhaps given as TRBD1 or TRBD2 (5 bases each). CDR1 and CDR2 (germline): SGHDT, YYEEEE. The V end was cut by 1 base, the J end by 5 bases, with 16 bases between. This CDR3 region has 15 residues. The CDR3 DNA reads as TGTGCCAGCAGCTTGCCGGCAGGGACCAAGAACGAGCAGTACTTC. Amino acid sequence: CASSLPAGTKNEQYF.

V gene TRBV7-6 combines with J gene TRBJ2-1; D is perhaps TRBD2 (6 bases). Trimming removed 2 bases from V and 10 bases from J, with 15 bases in between. The CDR3 runs 14 residues. The germline gives CDR1 SGHVS, CDR2 FNYEAQ. DNA of the CDR3: TGTGCCAGCAGCTTATATTGGCGGGAAGGGGAGCAGTTCTTC. It translates to CASSLYWREGEQFF.

The rearrangement uses TRBV5-4 and TRBJ1-2; D might be TRBD1 (6 bases). V was clipped by 3 bases and J by 4 bases, with 10 bases between them. Germline CDR1 is SGHNT and CDR2 is YYREEE (reference sequence). CDR3 length equals 13 residues. The CDR3 is CASSSGVPYGYTF. The CDR3 DNA reads TGTGCCAGCAGCTCAGGGGTCCCCTATGGCTACACCTTC.

The genes are TRBV7-8 and TRBJ2-1, with D perhaps matching TRBD2 (5 bases). Deletions cut 2 bases from V and 2 bases from J, with 13 bases between. The CDR3 totals 16 residues. Germline CDR1 and CDR2: SGHVS and FQNEAQ. CDR3 nucleotides: TGTGCCAGCAGCTTACGTCGGGGAGCCCCCTACAATGAGCAGTTCTTC. Translation gives CASSLRRGAPYNEQFF.

The chain recombines TRBV4-2 with TRBJ2-3; 8 bases fit TRBD2. CDR1 and CDR2 (germline): LGHNA, YNFKEQ. CDR3 length equals 15 residues. V was clipped by 3 bases and J by 4 bases; unmatched bases: 6. CDR3 DNA sequence: TGTGCCAGCAGCCATGAGCGGGAGTCCTCAGATACGCAGTATTTT. It translates to CASSHERESSDTQYF.

V usage is TRBV4-2 and J usage is TRBJ1-3; D perhaps matches TRBD1 (5 bases). The CDR3 totals 16 residues. V lost 3 bases, J lost 4 bases, and 16 bases lay in between. In germline, CDR1 is LGHNA, CDR2 YNFKEQ. The DNA for the CDR3 is TGTGCCAGCAGCCATTCCATCAGGGATCCCGGAAACACCATATATTTT. It codes for CASSHSIRDPGNTIYF.

The chain is built from TRBV13 and TRBJ1-5; unclear D gene. The CDR3 covers 17 residues. Germline CDR1 reads PRHDT; CDR2 reads FYEKMQ (reference sequence). With 5 bases removed from V and 1 base from J, the gap between germline ends came to 18 bases. CDR3 bases: TGTGCCAGCAGCAAGAGGGATAACTATGGGAGCAATCAGCCCCAGCATTTT. Translation: CASSKRDNYGSNQPQHF.

V and J are TRBV18 and TRBJ2-7; 8 bases fit TRBD1. Germline trimming cut 6 bases from V and 0 bases from J; bases unmatched to any gene: 4. Per the germline V gene, CDR1 is KGHSH and CDR2 is LQKENI. The CDR3 covers 14 residues. The CDR3 DNA reads TGTGCCAGCTCGTCACAGGGGGGCTCCTACGAGCAGTACTTC. Its protein is CASSSQGGSYEQYF.

CDR3 loop: CASSQEYGSTDTQYF. The CDR3 nucleotides read TGCGCCAGCAGCCAAGAGTACGGTAGCACAGATACGCAGTATTTT. The J gene is TRBJ2-3, the V gene TRBV4-3; D remains ambiguous. Germline V gives CDR1 LGHNA, CDR2 YSLEER. The CDR3 covers 15 residues. Trimming cost V 0 bases and J 0 bases, with 7 bases left between them.